This TCR beta chain came from a study of response to subunit inactivated influenza vaccine. At least ten counts were recorded for this clonotype. From the RT-PCR reads, TCRdb called clonotypes with MiXCR, one entry per CDR3 protein. This table has 650,000 or so distinct CDR3 sequences, 14% appearing once. Germline assignment: CDR1 SQVTM and CDR2 ANQGSEA. This CDR3 is built from 12 residues. Deletions cut 2 bases from V and 6 bases from J, with 11 bases between. V gene TRBV29-1 combines with J gene TRBJ2-7; D is perhaps TRBD1 (6 bases). This sample comprised PBMCs from blood, obtained 14 to 15 days before vaccination. The source is a man aged 45-65 years who received an inactivated influenza vaccine. CDR3 sequence reads: CSVEQGSGEQYF. The DNA of the CDR3 is TGCAGCGTTGAACAGGGGTCGGGCGAGCAGTACTTC.